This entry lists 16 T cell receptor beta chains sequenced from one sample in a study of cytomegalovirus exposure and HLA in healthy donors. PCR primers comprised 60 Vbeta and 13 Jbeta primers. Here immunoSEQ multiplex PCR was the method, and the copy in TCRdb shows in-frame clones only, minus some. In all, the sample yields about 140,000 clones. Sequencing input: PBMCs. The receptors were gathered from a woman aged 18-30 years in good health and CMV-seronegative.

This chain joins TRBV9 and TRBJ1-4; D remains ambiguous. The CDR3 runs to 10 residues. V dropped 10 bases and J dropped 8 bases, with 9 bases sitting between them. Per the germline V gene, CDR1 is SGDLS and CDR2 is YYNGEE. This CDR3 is CAGADEKLFF. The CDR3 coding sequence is TGTGCCGGAGCGGACGAAAAACTGTTTTTT. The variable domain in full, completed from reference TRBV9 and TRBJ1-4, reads DSGVTQTPKHLITATGQRVTLRCSPRSGDLSVYWYQQSLDQGLQFLIQYYNGEERAKGNILERFSAQQFPDLHSELNLSSLELGDSALYFCAGADEKLFFGSGTQLSVL.

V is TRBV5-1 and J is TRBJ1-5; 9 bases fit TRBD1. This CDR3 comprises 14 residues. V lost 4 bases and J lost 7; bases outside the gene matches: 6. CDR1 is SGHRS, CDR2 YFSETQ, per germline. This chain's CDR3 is CASSTGTGSQPQHF. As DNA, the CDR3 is TGCGCCAGCAGCACCGGGACAGGGAGCCAGCCCCAGCATTTT. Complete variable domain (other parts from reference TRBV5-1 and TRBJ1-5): KAGVTQTPRYLIKTRGQQVTLSCSPISGHRSVSWYQQTPGQGLQFLFEYFSETQRNKGNFPGRFSGRQFSNSRSEMNVSTLELGDSALYLCASSTGTGSQPQHFGDGTRLSIL.

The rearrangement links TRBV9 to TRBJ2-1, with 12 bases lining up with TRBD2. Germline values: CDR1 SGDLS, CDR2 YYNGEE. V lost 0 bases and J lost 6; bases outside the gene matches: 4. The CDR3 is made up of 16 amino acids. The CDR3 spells CASSVAASGRGNEQFF. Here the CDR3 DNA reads TGTGCCAGCAGCGTAGCTGCTAGCGGGAGGGGCAATGAGCAGTTCTTC.

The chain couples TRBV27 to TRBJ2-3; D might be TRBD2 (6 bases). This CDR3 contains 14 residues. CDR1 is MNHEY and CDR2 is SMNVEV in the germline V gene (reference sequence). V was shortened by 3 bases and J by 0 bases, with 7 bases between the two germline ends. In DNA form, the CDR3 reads TGTGCCAGCAGTTTGAGCGGGAGCACAGATACGCAGTATTTT. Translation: CASSLSGSTDTQYF.

CDR3 sequence (DNA): TGCGCCAGCAGCTTGGAGGGGACTAGCGGGGACTACGAGCAGTACTTC. Translated, it gives CASSLEGTSGDYEQYF. The rearrangement uses TRBV5-1 and TRBJ2-7, with 13 nucleotides matching TRBD2. The CDR3 runs 16 residues. CDR1 is SGHRS, CDR2 YFSETQ, per germline. With V trimmed by 0 bases and J by 3 bases, 3 bases remained unmatched. The full variable domain, completed using reference TRBV5-1 and TRBJ2-7, is KAGVTQTPRYLIKTRGQQVTLSCSPISGHRSVSWYQQTPGQGLQFLFEYFSETQRNKGNFPGRFSGRQFSNSRSEMNVSTLELGDSALYLCASSLEGTSGDYEQYFGPGTRLTVT.

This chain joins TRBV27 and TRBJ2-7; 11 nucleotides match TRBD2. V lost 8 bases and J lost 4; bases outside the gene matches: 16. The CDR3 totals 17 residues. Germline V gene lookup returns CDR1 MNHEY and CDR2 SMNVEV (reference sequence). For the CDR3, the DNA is TGTGCCAGCCTCCTTAGGGGCCTAGCGGGGGGACCGTACGAGCAGTACTTC. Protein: CASLLRGLAGGPYEQYF.

Written as DNA, the CDR3 is TGTGCCAGCAGCTTAGAACAGAACACTGAAGCTTTCTTT. Protein product: CASSLEQNTEAFF. This chain joins TRBV7-6 and TRBJ1-1; D is ambiguous. Germline V CDR1 and CDR2: SGHVS, FNYEAQ. Trimming left V 1 base short and J 1 base short, with 4 bases between. The CDR3 is made up of 13 amino acids.

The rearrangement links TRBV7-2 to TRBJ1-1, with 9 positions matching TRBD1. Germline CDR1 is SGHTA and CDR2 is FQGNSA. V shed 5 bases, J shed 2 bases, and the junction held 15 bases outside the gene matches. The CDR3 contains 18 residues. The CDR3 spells CASSVKITGDRVNTEAFF. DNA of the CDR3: TGTGCCAGCAGCGTTAAAATCACGGGGGACAGGGTAAACACTGAAGCTTTCTTT.

CDR3 in DNA: TGTGCCAGCAGTCTCGAGAGGAGCACTGAAGCTTTCTTT. It yields the protein CASSLERSTEAFF. The chain couples TRBV6-5 to TRBJ1-1; D not resolved. The CDR3 contains 13 residues. Trimming pared 5 bases from V and 4 bases from J, leaving 11 bases between. The V gene's germline CDR1 is MNHEY and CDR2 SVGAGI.

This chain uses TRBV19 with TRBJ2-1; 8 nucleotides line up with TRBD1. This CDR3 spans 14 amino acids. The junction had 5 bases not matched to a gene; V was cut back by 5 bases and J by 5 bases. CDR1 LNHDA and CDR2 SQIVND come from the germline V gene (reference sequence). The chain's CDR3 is CASSGGQDHNEQFF. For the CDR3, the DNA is TGTGCCAGTAGTGGGGGACAGGATCACAATGAGCAGTTCTTC.

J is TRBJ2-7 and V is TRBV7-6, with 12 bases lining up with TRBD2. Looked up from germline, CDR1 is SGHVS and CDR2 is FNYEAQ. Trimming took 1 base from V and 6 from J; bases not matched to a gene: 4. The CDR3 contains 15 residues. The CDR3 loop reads CASSLETSGSSEQYF. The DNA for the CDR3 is TGTGCCAGCAGCTTAGAGACTAGCGGGAGCTCCGAGCAGTACTTC. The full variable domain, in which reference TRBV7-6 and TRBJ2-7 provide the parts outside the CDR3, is GAGVSQSPRYKVTKRGQDVALRCDPISGHVSLYWYRQALGQGPEFLTYFNYEAQQDKSGLPNDRFSAERPEGSISTLTIQRTEQRDSAMYRCASSLETSGSSEQYFGPGTRLTVT.

In nucleotides, the CDR3 is TGTGCCAGCAGCTTAATCCTCCAGGGGAACACTGAAGCTTTCTTT. Its translation is CASSLILQGNTEAFF. V is TRBV11-2 and J is TRBJ1-1, with a possible D match to TRBD1 (5 bases). This CDR3 has 15 residues. Germline loops: CDR1 SGHAT, CDR2 FQNNGV. V lost 2 bases to trimming and J lost 1 base, with 11 bases between them. The whole variable domain, remainder taken from reference TRBV11-2 and TRBJ1-1, is EAGVAQSPRYKIIEKRQSVAFWCNPISGHATLYWYQQILGQGPKLLIQFQNNGVVDDSQLPKDRFSAERLKGVDSTLKIQPAKLEDSAVYLCASSLILQGNTEAFFGQGTRLTVV.

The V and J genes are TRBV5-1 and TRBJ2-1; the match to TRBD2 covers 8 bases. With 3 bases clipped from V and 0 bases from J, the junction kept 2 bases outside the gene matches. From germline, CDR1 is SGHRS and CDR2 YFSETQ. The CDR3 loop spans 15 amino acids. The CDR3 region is CASSSTSDSYNEQFF. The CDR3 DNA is TGCGCCAGCAGCTCGACTAGCGACTCCTACAATGAGCAGTTCTTC.

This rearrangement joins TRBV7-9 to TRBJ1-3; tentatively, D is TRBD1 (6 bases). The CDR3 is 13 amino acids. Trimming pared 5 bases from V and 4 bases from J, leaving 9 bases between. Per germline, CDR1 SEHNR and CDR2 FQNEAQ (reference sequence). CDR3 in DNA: TGTGCCAGCAGCCGACAGGCGGGAAACACCATATATTTT. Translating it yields CASSRQAGNTIYF.

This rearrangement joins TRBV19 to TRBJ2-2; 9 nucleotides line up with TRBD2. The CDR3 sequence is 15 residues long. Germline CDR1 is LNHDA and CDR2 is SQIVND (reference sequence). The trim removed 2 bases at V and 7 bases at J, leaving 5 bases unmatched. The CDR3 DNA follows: TGTGCCAGTAGTATACCGGGACTAGCTATCGGGGAGCTGTTTTTT. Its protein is CASSIPGLAIGELFF.

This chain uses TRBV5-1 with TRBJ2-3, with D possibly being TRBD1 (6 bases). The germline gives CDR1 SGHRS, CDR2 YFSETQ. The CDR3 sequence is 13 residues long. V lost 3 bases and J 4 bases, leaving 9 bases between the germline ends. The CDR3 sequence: CASSSQGADTQYF. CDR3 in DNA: TGCGCCAGCAGCTCACAGGGAGCAGATACGCAGTATTTT.